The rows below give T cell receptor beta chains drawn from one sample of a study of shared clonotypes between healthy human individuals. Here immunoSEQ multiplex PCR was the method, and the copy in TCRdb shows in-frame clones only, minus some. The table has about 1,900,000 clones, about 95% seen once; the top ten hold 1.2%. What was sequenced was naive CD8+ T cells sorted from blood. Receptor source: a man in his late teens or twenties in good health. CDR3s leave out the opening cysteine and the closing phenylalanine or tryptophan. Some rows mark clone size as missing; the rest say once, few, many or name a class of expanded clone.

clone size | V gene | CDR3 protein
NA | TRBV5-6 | ASSPLASGYNEQF
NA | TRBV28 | ASSFRLSNEKLF
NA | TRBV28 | ASSPGALLLDQPQH
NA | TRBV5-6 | ASEDSPSSTDTQY
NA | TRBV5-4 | ASSLGAGAGGSSYEQY
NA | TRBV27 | ASSPTGYEQY
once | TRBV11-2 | ASSSGYHEQY
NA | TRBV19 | ASSIVVGGRGEAF
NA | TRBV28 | ASRERGVGTEAF
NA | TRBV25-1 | ASSDPGLAGSF
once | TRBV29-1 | SVEDLVGGVVSETQY
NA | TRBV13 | ASSFGGGPYNEQF
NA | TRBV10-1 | ASSEGDTSTDTQY
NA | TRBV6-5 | ASSRQGTFTDTQY
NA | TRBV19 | ASSILLAGGSDEQF
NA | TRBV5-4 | ASSHDRAYEQY
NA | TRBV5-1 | ASSVTSGGAETQY
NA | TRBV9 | ASSVAGGAGETQY
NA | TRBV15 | ATRSGADIQY
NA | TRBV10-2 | ASRFGYEQY
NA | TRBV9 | ASSEGQGLSYEQY
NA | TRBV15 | ATSRDLGSQETQY